The 14 T cell receptor beta chains listed next were all sequenced from one sample in a study of Ad26.COV2.S vaccination and SARS-CoV-2 variants. Repertoires were generated with immunoSEQ multiplex PCR, while TCRdb's copy carries only in-frame clones and drops some. Among just over 350,000 clones listed, roughly nine tenths were seen once. This specimen consisted of peripheral blood, obtained after recovery from COVID-19. The source of these receptors is a human donor who had recovered from COVID-19.

The rearrangement links TRBV2 to TRBJ2-7, with D uncertain. The germline V gene encodes CDR1 SNHLY and CDR2 FYNNEI. The CDR3 extends over 12 amino acids. With 6 bases removed from V and 3 bases from J, the gap between germline ends came to 9 bases. CDR3 sequence reads: CASSASDYEQYF. CDR3 in DNA: TGTGCCAGCAGCGCCTCAGACTACGAGCAGTACTTC.

The chain couples TRBV7-9 to TRBJ1-5; TRBD1 is a possible D gene (6 bases). The length of the CDR3 is 14 residues. Germline CDR1 is SEHNR and CDR2 is FQNEAQ (reference sequence). Trimming shortened V by 2 bases and J by 6 bases, and 11 bases separated the two germline ends. The CDR3 sequence: CASSLSGAGQPQHF. The DNA of the CDR3 is TGTGCCAGCAGCTTATCGGGGGCAGGTCAGCCCCAGCATTTT.

This chain links TRBV6-1 with TRBJ2-5; TRBD2 might be the D (6 bases). CDR1 and CDR2 (germline): MNHNS, SASEGT. This CDR3 spans 13 amino acids. Trimming cost V 3 bases and J 7 bases, with 12 bases left between them. CDR3 nucleotide sequence: TGTGCCAGCAGTGAGGGACTTCGTGCGACCCAGTACTTC. Translation gives CASSEGLRATQYF.

This clone was seen once. The chain carries TRBV6-1 and TRBJ1-5, with 7 positions matching TRBD1. Germline values: CDR1 MNHNS, CDR2 SASEGT. The J segment lost 5 bases and the V segment lost 3 bases, leaving 4 bases of the junction unmatched. CDR3 size: 14 residues. The DNA of the CDR3 is TGTGCCAGCAGTGACAGGGGGGCTTATCAGCCCCAGCATTTT. This sequence encodes CASSDRGAYQPQHF.

Note on this clone: Within the sample, other DNA sequences also encode this same CDR3. The chain has TRBV6-5 and TRBJ1-2; D gene ambiguous. Trimming stripped 0 bases from V and 2 bases from J, with 4 bases between. This CDR3 has 13 amino acids. Germline V gene data show CDR1 as MNHEY and CDR2 as SVGAGI. The CDR3 bases are TGTGCCAGCAGTTACTCGGGCAACTATGGCTACACCTTC. Protein product: CASSYSGNYGYTF.

The chain joins TRBV5-1 to TRBJ1-1; D might be TRBD1 (5 bases). The germline V gene encodes CDR1 SGHRS and CDR2 YFSETQ. The CDR3 is 15 residues long. V lost 4 bases and J lost 1, with 14 bases in between. The CDR3 region is CASSPGGQTNTEAFF. CDR3 bases: TGCGCCAGCAGCCCGGGGGGTCAGACGAACACTGAAGCTTTCTTT. The variable domain in full, completed from reference TRBV5-1 and TRBJ1-1, reads KAGVTQTPRYLIKTRGQQVTLSCSPISGHRSVSWYQQTPGQGLQFLFEYFSETQRNKGNFPGRFSGRQFSNSRSEMNVSTLELGDSALYLCASSPGGQTNTEAFFGQGTRLTVV.

This sequence joins TRBV9 and TRBJ2-3; D might be TRBD2 (7 bases). The CDR3 totals 19 residues. Germline V lookup: CDR1 SGDLS, CDR2 YYNGEE. V was trimmed by 0 bases and J by 0 bases, leaving 20 bases between them. CDR3 DNA sequence: TGTGCCAGCAGCGTAGCTTCGGGAACGGGGGGCATCAGCACAGATACGCAGTATTTT. This gives the protein CASSVASGTGGISTDTQYF.

V gene TRBV6-5 combines with J gene TRBJ1-3; a possible D gene is TRBD1 (5 bases). The CDR3 has 15 amino acids. CDR1 is MNHEY, CDR2 SVGAGI, per germline. Trimming pared 3 bases from V and 0 bases from J, leaving 9 bases between. The CDR3 coding sequence is TGTGCCAGCAGTTATGGGAGGGGCTCTGGAAACACCATATATTTT. This sequence encodes CASSYGRGSGNTIYF.

In the case of this clone: Other nucleotide sequences in the sample specify the same CDR3. V is TRBV19 and J is TRBJ2-7; no definite D call. Germline V gene data show CDR1 as LNHDA and CDR2 as SQIVND (reference sequence). V gave up 1 base and J gave up 2 bases, with 9 bases separating them. The CDR3 loop spans 14 amino acids. As DNA, the CDR3 is TGTGCCAGTAGTATAGGTGCAGGAACCTACGAGCAGTACTTC. It encodes CASSIGAGTYEQYF.

CDR3 in DNA: TGTGCCAGTAGACCTAACAGGGAAGAGACCCAGTACTTC. This sequence encodes CASRPNREETQYF. V usage is TRBV19 and J usage is TRBJ2-5; possible D gene TRBD1, 6 bases. In germline, CDR1 is LNHDA, CDR2 SQIVND (reference sequence). Between the trimmed V and J ends, which lost 6 bases and 3 bases, there was a span of 11 bases. CDR3 length: 13 residues. Full variable domain (outside the CDR3, taken from reference TRBV19 and TRBJ2-5): DGGITQSPKYLFRKEGQNVTLSCEQNLNHDAMYWYRQDPGQGLRLIYYSQIVNDFQKGDIAEGYSVSREKKESFPLTVTSAQKNPTAFYLCASRPNREETQYFGPGTRLLVL.

Only one count was recorded for this clone. This rearrangement joins TRBV6-5 to TRBJ1-2; D unresolved. V lost 5 bases, J lost 3 bases, and 7 bases lay in between. CDR1 MNHEY and CDR2 SVGAGI come from the germline V gene. The CDR3 runs 12 residues. The CDR3 here is CASSIPDYGYTF. The CDR3 DNA reads TGTGCCAGCAGTATACCCGACTATGGCTACACCTTC.

This rearrangement joins TRBV6-5 to TRBJ2-2; D uncertain. The germline V gene encodes CDR1 MNHEY and CDR2 SVGAGI. The V gene lost 7 bases and the J gene lost 0 bases, with 12 bases spanning the gap. This CDR3 spans 15 amino acids. CDR3 DNA: TGTGCCAGCACTACCCGGGCAGCGAACACCGGGGAGCTGTTTTTT. This translates into CASTTRAANTGELFF.

This rearrangement joins TRBV15 to TRBJ1-3; a possible D gene is TRBD1 (5 bases). There are 15 residues in the CDR3. Per the germline V gene, CDR1 is LNHNV and CDR2 is YYDKDF (reference sequence). Trimming cost V 2 bases and J 0 bases, with 8 bases left between them. CDR3 in DNA: TGTGCCACCAGCAGATTTCAGGGCTCTGGAAACACCATATATTTT. Encoded protein: CATSRFQGSGNTIYF.

This clone appeared a single time. The chain joins TRBV18 to TRBJ2-3, with D perhaps TRBD1 or TRBD2 (5 bases each). This CDR3 has 18 residues. From germline, CDR1 is KGHSH and CDR2 LQKENI. V gave up 0 bases and J gave up 0 bases, with 16 bases separating them. The DNA for the CDR3 is TGTGCCAGCTCACCACCGGGGACCGGGTCGGTTAGCACAGATACGCAGTATTTT. Residues: CASSPPGTGSVSTDTQYF.